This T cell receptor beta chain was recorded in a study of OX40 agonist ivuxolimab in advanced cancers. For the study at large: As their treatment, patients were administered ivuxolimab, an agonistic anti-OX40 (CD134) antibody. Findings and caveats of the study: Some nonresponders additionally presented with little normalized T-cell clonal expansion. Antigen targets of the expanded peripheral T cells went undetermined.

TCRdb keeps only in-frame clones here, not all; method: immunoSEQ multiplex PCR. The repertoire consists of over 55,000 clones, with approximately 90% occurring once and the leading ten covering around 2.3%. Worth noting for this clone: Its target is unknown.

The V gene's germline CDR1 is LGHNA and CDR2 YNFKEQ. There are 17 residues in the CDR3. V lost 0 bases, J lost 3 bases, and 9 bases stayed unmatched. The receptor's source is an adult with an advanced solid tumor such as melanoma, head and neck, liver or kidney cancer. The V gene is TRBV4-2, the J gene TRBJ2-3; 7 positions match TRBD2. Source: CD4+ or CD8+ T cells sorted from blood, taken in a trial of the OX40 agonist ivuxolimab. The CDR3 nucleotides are TGTGCCAGCAGCCAAGATAGTACGGGAGGAAGTACAGATACGCAGTATTTT. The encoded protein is CASSQDSTGGSTDTQYF.